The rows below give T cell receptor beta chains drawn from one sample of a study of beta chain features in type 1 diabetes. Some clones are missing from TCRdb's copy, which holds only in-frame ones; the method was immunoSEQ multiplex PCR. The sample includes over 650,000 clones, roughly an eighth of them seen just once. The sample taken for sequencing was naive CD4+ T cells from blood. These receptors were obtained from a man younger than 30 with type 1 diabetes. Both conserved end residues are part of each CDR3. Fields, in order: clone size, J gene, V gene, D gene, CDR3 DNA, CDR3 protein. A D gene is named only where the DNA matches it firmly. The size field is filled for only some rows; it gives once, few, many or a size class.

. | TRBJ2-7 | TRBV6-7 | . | TGTGCCAGCAGTTACCCCCCAGTGTACGAGCAGTACTTC | CASSYPPVYEQYF
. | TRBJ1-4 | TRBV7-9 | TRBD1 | TGTGCCAGCAGCCAGAGGACAGGGGAAGAAAAACTGTTTTTT | CASSQRTGEEKLFF
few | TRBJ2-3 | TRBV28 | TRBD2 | TGTGCCAGCAGCACTCCGGGACTAGCGGACACAGATACGCAGTATTTT | CASSTPGLADTDTQYF
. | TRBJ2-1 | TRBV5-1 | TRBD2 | TGCGCCAGCAGCGAGGGGAGTAGCGGGAATCTAAATGAGCAGTTCTTC | CASSEGSSGNLNEQFF
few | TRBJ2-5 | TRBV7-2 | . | TGTGCCAGCAGCTTAATGAGTGGGGAGACCCAGTACTTC | CASSLMSGETQYF
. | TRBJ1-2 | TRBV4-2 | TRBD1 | TGTGCCAGCAGCCGCGGGACAGGGCTCAACTATGGCTACACCTTC | CASSRGTGLNYGYTF
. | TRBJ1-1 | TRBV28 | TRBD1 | TGTGCCACTGGATGGGGCAGGGGGAACCAGGCGGTGAACACTGAAGCTTTCTTT | CATGWGRGNQAVNTEAFF
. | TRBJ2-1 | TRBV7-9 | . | TGTGCCAGCAGCTTTTTCCCTAGCGCCAACAATGAGCAGTTCTTC | CASSFFPSANNEQFF
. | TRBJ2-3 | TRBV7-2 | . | TGTGCCAGCAGCTTAAGGGTAGCGGGCACAGATACGCAGTATTTT | CASSLRVAGTDTQYF
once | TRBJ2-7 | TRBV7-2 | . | TGTGCCAGCAGCCGCCAGAGGGGCGGATACGAGCAGTACTTC | CASSRQRGGYEQYF
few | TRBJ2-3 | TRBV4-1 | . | TGCGCCAGCAGCCAAGACCGGTCCTCAGGTACGCAGTATTTT | CASSQDRSSGTQYF
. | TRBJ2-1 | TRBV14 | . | TGTGCCAGCAGCCAAGATCCCGGGTGGAATGAGCAGTTCTTC | CASSQDPGWNEQFF
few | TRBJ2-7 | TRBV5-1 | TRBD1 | TGCGCCAGCAGAGTCGGACAGGGCTACGAGCAGTACTTC | CASRVGQGYEQYF
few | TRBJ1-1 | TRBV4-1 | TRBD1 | TGCGCCAGCACGCTAAGAGAGGGGGCATTTAATGAAGCTTTCTTT | CASTLREGAFNEAFF
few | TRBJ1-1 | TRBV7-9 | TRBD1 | TGTGCCAGCAGCAGGGACAGGGGGATGAACACTGAAGCTTTCTTT | CASSRDRGMNTEAFF
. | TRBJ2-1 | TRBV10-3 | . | TGTGCCATCACCGCCGGCCATGAGGTGGGTAATGAGCAGTTCTTC | CAITAGHEVGNEQFF
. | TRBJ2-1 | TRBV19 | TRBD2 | TGTGCCAGTAGTATAAGGGGCAGGTCTAGCGGTTACAATGAGCAGTTCTTC | CASSIRGRSSGYNEQFF
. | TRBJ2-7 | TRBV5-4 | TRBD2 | TGTGCCAGCAGCTTAGGCGGGAGTGAGCCCTACGAGCAGTACTTC | CASSLGGSEPYEQYF
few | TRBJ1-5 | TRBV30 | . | TGTGCCTGGAGTGTACGGGGGGGGAATATAGCAATCAAGCCCCAGCATTTT | CAWSVRGGNIAIKPQHF
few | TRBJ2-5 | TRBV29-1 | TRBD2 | TGCAGTGCTGCTAGAAGCGGGGTAGGGGAGACCCAGTACTTC | CSAARSGVGETQYF
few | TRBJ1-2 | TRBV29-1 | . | TGCAGCGTTGAAGGCAGGGATCGGTTGGACTATGGCTACACCTTC | CSVEGRDRLDYGYTF
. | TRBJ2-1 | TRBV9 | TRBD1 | TGTGCCAGCAGCCTCCGCCGGGACAGGGGGAGGGCTTACAATGAGCAGTTCTTC | CASSLRRDRGRAYNEQFF
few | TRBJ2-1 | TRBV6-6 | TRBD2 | TGTGCCAGCAGTTACCCCGGGACTAGCGGAAATGAGCAGTTCTTC | CASSYPGTSGNEQFF
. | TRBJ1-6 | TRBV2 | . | TGTGCCAGCAGTGAACTCGGTCAGAGCTCCTATAATTCACCCCTCCACTTT | CASSELGQSSYNSPLHF
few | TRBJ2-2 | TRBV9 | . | TGTGCCAGCAGCGTAAGATACACCGGGGAGCTGTTTTTT | CASSVRYTGELFF
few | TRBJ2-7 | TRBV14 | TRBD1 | TGTGCCAGCAGCCAAGCCACAGGGGACAGTAAGCAGTACTTC | CASSQATGDSKQYF
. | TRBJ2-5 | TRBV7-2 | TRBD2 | TGTGCCAGCAGCTTAGCGCGGGGGTTAGAGACCCAGTACTTC | CASSLARGLETQYF
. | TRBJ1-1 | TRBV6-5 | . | TGTGCCAGCAGTTACTTGGTTAACACTGAAGCTTTCTTT | CASSYLVNTEAFF
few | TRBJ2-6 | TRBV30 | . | TGTGCCTGGAGGTCGAGTGGGAGGATAAGCTCTGGGGCCAACGTCCTGACTTTC | CAWRSSGRISSGANVLTF
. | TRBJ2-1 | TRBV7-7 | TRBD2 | TGTGCTAGCGGGCTAGCGGGAGCCAATGAGCAGTTCTTC | CASGLAGANEQFF
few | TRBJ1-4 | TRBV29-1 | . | TGCAGCGTTGTCTCGAGTCCTAGTGAAAAACTGTTTTTT | CSVVSSPSEKLFF
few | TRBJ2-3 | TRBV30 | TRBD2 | TGCGCTGCTGGTCTAGCGGGAGGCACAGATACGCAGTATTTT | CAAGLAGGTDTQYF
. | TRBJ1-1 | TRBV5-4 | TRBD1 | TGTGCCAGCAGTTTCGACAGGGGGACTGAAGCTTTCTTT | CASSFDRGTEAFF
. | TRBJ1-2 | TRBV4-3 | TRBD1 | TGCGCCAGCAGCCAAGACGCCCCACGGACAGGGTACTATGGCTACACCTTC | CASSQDAPRTGYYGYTF
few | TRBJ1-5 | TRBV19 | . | TGTGCCAGTAGTTGGCAGGGGAATCAGCCCCAGCATTTT | CASSWQGNQPQHF
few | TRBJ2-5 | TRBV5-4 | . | TGTGCCAGCAGGTCCCCAGGGGAGACCCAGTACTTC | CASRSPGETQYF
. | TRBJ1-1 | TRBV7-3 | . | TGTGCCAGCAGCACAACACGCCGACCGGGCAACACTGAAGCTTTCTTT | CASSTTRRPGNTEAFF
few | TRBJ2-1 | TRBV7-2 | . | TGTGCCAGCAGCCAGAGGGGGAAGCAGTTCTTC | CASSQRGKQFF
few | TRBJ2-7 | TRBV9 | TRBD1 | TGTGCCAGCAGCGCGACAGGGGTGAACTACGAGCAGTACTTC | CASSATGVNYEQYF
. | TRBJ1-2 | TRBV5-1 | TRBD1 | TGCGCCAGCAGCCCAAGACAGGGCGCTGCGTCCGGCTACACCTTC | CASSPRQGAASGYTF
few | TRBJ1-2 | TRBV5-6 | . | TGTGCCAGCAGGTTGGCAACCTCCGGGACATTCTATGGCTACACCTTC | CASRLATSGTFYGYTF
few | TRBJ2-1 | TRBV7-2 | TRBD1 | TGTGCCAGCAGTTCCCCTCCAGGGGGCAATGAGCAGTTCTTC | CASSSPPGGNEQFF
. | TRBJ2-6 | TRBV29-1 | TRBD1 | TGCAGCGTCGGGACAGGTCGCTCTGGGGCCAACGTCCTGACTTTC | CSVGTGRSGANVLTF
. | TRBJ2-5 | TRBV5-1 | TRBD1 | TGCGCCAGCAGCCCGAATCCCGGGACAGAAGAGACCCAGTACTTC | CASSPNPGTEETQYF
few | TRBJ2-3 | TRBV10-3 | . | TGTGCCATCAGTGAATCAGATACGCAGTATTTT | CAISESDTQYF
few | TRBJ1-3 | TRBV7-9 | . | TGTGCCAGCAGCTTATTGCGTCTACAGAAAAGCTCTGGAAACACCATATATTTT | CASSLLRLQKSSGNTIYF
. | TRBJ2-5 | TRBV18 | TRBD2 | TGTGCCAGCTCACCACCTTCGGGGGGTCTTCCTGCCGGTGAGACCCAGTACTTC | CASSPPSGGLPAGETQYF
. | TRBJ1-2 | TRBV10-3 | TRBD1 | TGTGCCATCAGTGAGTCCGGACAGGCAAACTATGGCTACACCTTC | CAISESGQANYGYTF
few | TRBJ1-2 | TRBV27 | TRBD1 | TGTGCCAGCAGTTCACTAGGGACAGGCTACTATGGCTACACCTTC | CASSSLGTGYYGYTF
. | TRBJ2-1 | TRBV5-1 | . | TGCGCCAGCAGTGTAGGGTTCTCCTACAATGAGCAGTTCTTC | CASSVGFSYNEQFF